What follows are 21 T cell receptor beta chains derived from one specimen sequenced in a study of cytomegalovirus exposure and HLA in healthy donors. The PCR used 60 Vbeta and 13 Jbeta primers. Profiled with immunoSEQ multiplex PCR; TCRdb holds only in-frame clones, not every one. The table includes more than 130,000 clones, 70% to 80% detected once. What was sequenced was PBMCs. The receptor source for this set is a woman between 50 and 59 years old in good health and CMV-seronegative.

CDR3 amino acids: CASSLTGGTGELFF. The CDR3 nucleotides read TGTGCCAGCAGCTTGACAGGGGGCACCGGGGAGCTGTTTTTT. The chain carries TRBV11-1 and TRBJ2-2; TRBD1 aligns across 9 bases. Germline loops: CDR1 SGHAT, CDR2 FQDESV (reference sequence). V lost 3 bases and J lost 4; bases outside the gene matches: 0. This CDR3 spans 14 amino acids.

This chain connects TRBV7-8 to TRBJ1-2; tentatively, D is TRBD1 (5 bases). CDR1 is SGHVS, CDR2 FQNEAQ, per germline. The CDR3 consists of 13 residues. V dropped 0 bases and J dropped 7 bases, with 9 bases sitting between them. The CDR3 protein is CASSLAGDGGYTF. CDR3 sequence (DNA): TGTGCCAGCAGCTTAGCAGGGGATGGTGGCTACACCTTC.

The chain recombines TRBV12-5 with TRBJ1-5; D unresolved. Germline CDR1 reads LGHNT; CDR2 reads FRNRAP. This CDR3 has 16 residues. V dropped 0 bases and J dropped 3 bases, with 12 bases sitting between them. The CDR3 sequence is CASGLVRNSNNQPQHF. DNA of the CDR3: TGTGCTAGTGGTTTGGTACGTAACAGCAACAATCAGCCCCAGCATTTT.

This sequence joins TRBV7-6 and TRBJ2-5; TRBD2 matches 7 bases. The germline V gene has CDR1 SGHVS and CDR2 FNYEAQ. V dropped 2 bases and J dropped 2; count of bases not matched to a gene: 5. The CDR3 runs to 15 residues. The DNA of the CDR3 is TGTGCCAGCAGCTTATCCACTAGCGAGCAAGAGACCCAGTACTTC. Encoded protein: CASSLSTSEQETQYF.

This clone was picked up a small number of times. Because the CDR3's place on the DNA is in doubt, the DNA is left out and the CDR3 is given as listed by TCRdb. The chain joins TRBV5-6 to TRBJ1-1; the table calls TRBD1, which could not be checked here. Germline loops: CDR1 SGHDT, CDR2 YYEEEE. Inclusive of both ends, the CDR3 amounts to 15 amino acids. Here the CDR3 reads CASSFGPGMNTEAFF.

This clone showed up just a few times. CDR3 DNA: TGCGCCAGCAGCTTGTCAGCGGGAGCGGGAAGGGAGCAGTACTTC. This encodes CASSLSAGAGREQYF. V is TRBV5-1 and J is TRBJ2-7; 8 bases are shared with TRBD2. Trimming at V came to 1 base and at J to 7 bases, leaving 10 bases not matched to a gene. CDR1 and CDR2 (germline): SGHRS, YFSETQ. CDR3 size: 15 residues. Combining the CDR3 with reference TRBV5-1 and TRBJ2-7 gives the whole variable domain KAGVTQTPRYLIKTRGQQVTLSCSPISGHRSVSWYQQTPGQGLQFLFEYFSETQRNKGNFPGRFSGRQFSNSRSEMNVSTLELGDSALYLCASSLSAGAGREQYFGPGTRLTVT.

This chain connects TRBV29-1 to TRBJ2-5; 8 nucleotides agree with TRBD2. Germline assignment: CDR1 SQVTM and CDR2 ANQGSEA. The CDR3 loop spans 12 amino acids. CDR3 sequence reads: CASGGGGETQYF. The CDR3 DNA follows: TGCGCTTCGGGGGGGGGAGGGGAGACCCAGTACTTC.

The chain recombines TRBV7-8 with TRBJ1-1; D is unresolved. CDR3 length: 14 residues. Germline-derived CDR1 and CDR2 are SGHVS and FQNEAQ. V lost 0 bases, J lost 5 bases, and 10 bases lay in between. DNA for the CDR3: TGTGCCAGCAGCTTAGCTCTCTTGAGTACTGAAGCTTTCTTT. It codes for CASSLALLSTEAFF. Full variable domain (rest looked up from reference TRBV7-8 and TRBJ1-1): GAGVSQSPRYKVAKRGQDVALRCDPISGHVSLFWYQQALGQGPEFLTYFQNEAQLDKSGLPSDRFFAERPEGSVSTLKIQRTQQEDSAVYLCASSLALLSTEAFFGQGTRLTVV.

This clone came up a few times. The J gene is TRBJ1-2, the V gene TRBV11-1, with TRBD1 as a possible D gene (6 bases). The V end was cut by 2 bases, the J end by 2 bases, with 15 bases between. The length of the CDR3 is 16 residues. Germline V gene sequence: CDR1 SGHAT, CDR2 FQDESV (reference sequence). CDR3 loop: CASSLRGTHGNYGYTF. The CDR3 DNA follows: TGTGCCAGCAGCTTAAGGGGGACACATGGGAACTATGGCTACACCTTC.

Concerning this clone itself: The same CDR3 arises from other DNA sequences in this sample as well. The chain is built from TRBV7-2 and TRBJ1-4; 7 positions match TRBD1. Losses at the gene ends were 1 base for V and 2 bases for J; bases not matched to a gene: 1. CDR3 length: 15 residues. Germline assignment: CDR1 SGHTA and CDR2 FQGNSA. CDR3 DNA sequence: TGTGCCAGCAGCTTAGAGGGGGCTACTAATGAAAAACTGTTTTTT. Its translation is CASSLEGATNEKLFF.

The chain couples TRBV6-1 to TRBJ2-7; D perhaps matches TRBD1 (6 bases). Germline CDR1 and CDR2: MNHNS and SASEGT. This CDR3 is 13 amino acids long. V dropped 7 bases and J dropped 2 bases, with 12 bases sitting between them. The CDR3 DNA sequence: TGTGCCAGCAATCCCGGACAGCCCTACGAGCAGTACTTC. Amino acid sequence: CASNPGQPYEQYF.

V gene TRBV2 combines with J gene TRBJ2-4, with D possibly matching TRBD1 (7 bases). CDR3 length: 15 residues. Trimming removed 8 bases from V and 6 bases from J, with 20 bases in between. Per the germline V gene, CDR1 is SNHLY and CDR2 is FYNNEI. The CDR3 DNA reads TGTGCCAGCGCTCAGCGGGTCGCAGGGGGAAACATTCAGTACTTC. Its translation: CASAQRVAGGNIQYF.

The rearrangement uses TRBV15 and TRBJ2-7; the D gene is possibly TRBD2 (5 bases). Germline loops: CDR1 LNHNV, CDR2 YYDKDF (reference sequence). V lost 0 bases and J lost 2, with 8 bases in between. This CDR3 spans 14 amino acids. CDR3 protein: CATSRELATYEQYF. As DNA, the CDR3 is TGTGCCACCAGCAGAGAGCTAGCCACCTACGAGCAGTACTTC.

This clone showed up just once. The chain recombines TRBV2 with TRBJ2-7; 9 nucleotides match TRBD1. The J segment lost 0 bases and the V segment lost 6 bases, leaving 6 bases of the junction unmatched. Germline lookup yields CDR1 SNHLY and CDR2 FYNNEI. CDR3 size: 15 residues. CDR3 region: CASRTQGASSYEQYF. CDR3 sequence (DNA): TGTGCCAGCAGGACACAGGGGGCCAGCTCCTACGAGCAGTACTTC. The full variable domain, with the rest looked up from reference TRBV2 and TRBJ2-7, is EPEVTQTPSHQVTQMGQEVILRCVPISNHLYFYWYRQILGQKVEFLVSFYNNEISEKSEIFDDQFSVERPDGSNFTLKIRSTKLEDSAMYFCASRTQGASSYEQYFGPGTRLTVT.

The CDR3 here is CASSYLGRVYGAEAFF. The CDR3, as DNA: TGTGCCAGCAGCTACCTTGGCAGGGTCTATGGCGCTGAAGCTTTCTTT. The V gene is TRBV7-2, the J gene TRBJ1-1, with a tentative D call TRBD1 (5 bases). Germline V CDR1 and CDR2: SGHTA, FQGNSA. The CDR3 extends over 16 amino acids. The V and J ends lost 4 bases and 6 bases respectively, with 21 bases between them.

This chain connects TRBV7-9 to TRBJ1-6; 9 nucleotides align to TRBD1. Losses at the gene ends were 5 bases for V and 13 bases for J; bases not matched to a gene: 12. The V gene's germline CDR1 is SEHNR and CDR2 FQNEAQ (reference sequence). This CDR3 is built from 15 residues. The CDR3 sequence: CASSIPGTGLSPLHF. The CDR3, as DNA: TGTGCCAGCAGCATTCCCGGGACAGGGTTGAGCCCCCTCCACTTT.

This clone appeared a few times. The rearrangement uses TRBV5-1 and TRBJ2-2, with 8 nucleotides matching TRBD1. Per germline, CDR1 SGHRS and CDR2 YFSETQ. The CDR3 has 16 residues. V dropped 0 bases and J dropped 6; count of bases not matched to a gene: 7. The CDR3 DNA follows: TGCGCCAGCAGCTTGGATGGACAGGGCAGTTCCGGGGAGCTGTTTTTT. This sequence encodes CASSLDGQGSSGELFF.

V usage is TRBV28 and J usage is TRBJ1-5; D perhaps matches TRBD1 (5 bases). This CDR3 has 13 residues. Germline V gives CDR1 MDHEN, CDR2 SYDVKM. V was shortened by 8 bases and J by 3 bases, with 11 bases between the two germline ends. CDR3 DNA: TGTGCCAGCGGGGGAGGTCCCAATCAGCCCCAGCATTTT. Translating gives CASGGGPNQPQHF.

The rearrangement uses TRBV6-6 and TRBJ2-7; 9 positions agree with TRBD1. The junction had 11 bases not matched to a gene; V was cut back by 3 bases and J by 5 bases. Per the germline V gene, CDR1 is MNHNY and CDR2 is SVGAGI (reference sequence). The CDR3 runs 16 residues. This CDR3 reads CASSYSPGQGGHEQYF. CDR3 DNA sequence: TGTGCCAGCAGTTATTCCCCGGGACAGGGTGGCCACGAGCAGTACTTC.

The chain carries TRBV5-3 and TRBJ2-7; 9 bases align to TRBD1. TRBV5-3 is placed among ORFs of uncertain function. The CDR3 contains 15 residues. Trimming cost V 2 bases and J 4 bases; bases outside gene matches: 7. The CDR3 nucleotides read TGTGCCAGAAGCTTACCCGGACAGGGGTGGTACGAGCAGTACTTC. Amino acid sequence: CARSLPGQGWYEQYF.

The V call is TRBV6-1, the J call TRBJ1-5; D not certain. The CDR3 has 14 amino acids. Germline CDR1 MNHNS, CDR2 SASEGT. V was clipped by 7 bases and J by 6 bases, with 16 bases between them. The CDR3 loop is CASTLERAGQPQHF. The CDR3 DNA is TGTGCCAGCACCCTCGAAAGGGCGGGTCAGCCCCAGCATTTT.